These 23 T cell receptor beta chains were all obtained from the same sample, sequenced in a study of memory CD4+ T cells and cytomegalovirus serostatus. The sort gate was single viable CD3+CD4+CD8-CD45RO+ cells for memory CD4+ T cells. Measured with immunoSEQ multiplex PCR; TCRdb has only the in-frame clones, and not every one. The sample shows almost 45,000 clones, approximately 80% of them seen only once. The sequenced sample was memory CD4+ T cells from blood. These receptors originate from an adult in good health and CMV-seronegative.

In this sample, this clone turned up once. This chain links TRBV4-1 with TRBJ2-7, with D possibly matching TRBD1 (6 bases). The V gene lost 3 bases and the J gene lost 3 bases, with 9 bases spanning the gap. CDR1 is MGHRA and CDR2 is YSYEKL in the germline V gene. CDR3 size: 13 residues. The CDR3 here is CASSQRQDYEQYF. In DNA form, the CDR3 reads TGCGCCAGCAGCCAGAGACAGGACTACGAGCAGTACTTC.

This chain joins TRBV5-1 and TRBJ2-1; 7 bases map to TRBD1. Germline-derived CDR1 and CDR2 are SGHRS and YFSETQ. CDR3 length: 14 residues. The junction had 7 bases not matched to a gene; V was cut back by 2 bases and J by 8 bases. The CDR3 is CASSFPDRADEQFF. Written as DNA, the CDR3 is TGCGCCAGCAGCTTCCCCGACAGGGCAGATGAGCAGTTCTTC.

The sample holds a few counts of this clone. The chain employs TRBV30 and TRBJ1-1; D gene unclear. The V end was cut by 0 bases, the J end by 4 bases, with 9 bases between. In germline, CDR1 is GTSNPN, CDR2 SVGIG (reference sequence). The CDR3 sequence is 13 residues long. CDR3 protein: CAWSVTDSTEAFF. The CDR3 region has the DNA TGTGCCTGGAGTGTAACGGACTCCACTGAAGCTTTCTTT.

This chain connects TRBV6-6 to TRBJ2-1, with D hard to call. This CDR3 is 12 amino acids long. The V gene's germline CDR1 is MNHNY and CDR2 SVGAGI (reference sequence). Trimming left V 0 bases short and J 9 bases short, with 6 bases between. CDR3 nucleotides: TGTGCCAGCAGTTACTCGAGTCGTGAGCAGTTCTTC. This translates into CASSYSSREQFF.

The CDR3 nucleotides read TGTGCCAGCAGTGAAAAGGTTTATGGCTACACCTTC. The encoded protein is CASSEKVYGYTF. The V gene is TRBV6-1, the J gene TRBJ1-2; no clear D. The V end lost 2 bases, the J end lost 5 bases, and 6 bases lay between the germline ends. The CDR3 length is 12 residues. Germline lookup yields CDR1 MNHNS and CDR2 SASEGT.

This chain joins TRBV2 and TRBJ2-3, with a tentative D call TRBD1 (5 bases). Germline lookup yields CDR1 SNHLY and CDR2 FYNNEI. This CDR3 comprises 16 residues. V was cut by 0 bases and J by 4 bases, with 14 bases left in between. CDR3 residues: CASSEAGLGLPDTQYF. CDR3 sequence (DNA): TGTGCCAGCAGTGAAGCGGGGCTAGGTCTCCCAGATACGCAGTATTTT.

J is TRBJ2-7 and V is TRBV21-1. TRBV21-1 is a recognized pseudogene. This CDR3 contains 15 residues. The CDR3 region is CASSTTGTQNYEQYF. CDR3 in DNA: TGTGCCAGCAGCACTACCGGGACGCAGAACTACGAGCAGTACTTC.

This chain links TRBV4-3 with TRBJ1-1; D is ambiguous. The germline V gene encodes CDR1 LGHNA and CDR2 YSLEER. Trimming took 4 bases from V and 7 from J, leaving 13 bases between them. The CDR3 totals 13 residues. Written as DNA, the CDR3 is TGCGCCAGCAGCCGATCCCCGCCAGATGAAGCTTTCTTT. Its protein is CASSRSPPDEAFF.

CDR3 DNA sequence: TGTGCCAGCTCACCCCTTTGGCAACAGGGTGGAACTGAAGCTTTCTTT. Translating gives CASSPLWQQGGTEAFF. V is TRBV18 and J is TRBJ1-1, with D possibly TRBD1 on 6 matching bases. The germline gives CDR1 KGHSH, CDR2 LQKENI. CDR3 length: 16 residues. Deletions cut 3 bases from V and 5 bases from J, with 19 bases between.

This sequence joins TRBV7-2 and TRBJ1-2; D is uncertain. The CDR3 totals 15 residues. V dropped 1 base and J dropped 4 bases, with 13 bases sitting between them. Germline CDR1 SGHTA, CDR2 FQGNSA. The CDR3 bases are TGTGCCAGCAGCTTAGGGGAGTCATGGCTCTATGGCTACACCTTC. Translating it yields CASSLGESWLYGYTF.

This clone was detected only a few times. CDR3: CASSPTGMNTEAFF. The CDR3, as DNA: TGTGCCAGCTCACCGACAGGAATGAACACTGAAGCTTTCTTT. This sequence joins TRBV18 and TRBJ1-1, with TRBD1 as a possible D gene (6 bases). The V gene's germline CDR1 is KGHSH and CDR2 LQKENI. CDR3 size: 14 residues. V lost 3 bases to trimming and J lost 0 bases, with 8 bases between them. Filled out from reference TRBV18 and TRBJ1-1, the complete variable domain reads NAGVMQNPRHLVRRRGQEARLRCSPMKGHSHVYWYRQLPEEGLKFMVYLQKENIIDESGMPKERFSAEFPKEGPSILRIQQVVRGDSAAYFCASSPTGMNTEAFFGQGTRLTVV.

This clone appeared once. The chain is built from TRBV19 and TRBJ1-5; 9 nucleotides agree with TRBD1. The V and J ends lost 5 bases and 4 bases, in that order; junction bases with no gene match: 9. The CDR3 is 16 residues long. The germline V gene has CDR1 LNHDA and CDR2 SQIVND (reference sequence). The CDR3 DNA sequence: TGTGCCAGTAGTCAGCCAGGGGACAGGGCTAATCAGCCCCAGCATTTT. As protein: CASSQPGDRANQPQHF.

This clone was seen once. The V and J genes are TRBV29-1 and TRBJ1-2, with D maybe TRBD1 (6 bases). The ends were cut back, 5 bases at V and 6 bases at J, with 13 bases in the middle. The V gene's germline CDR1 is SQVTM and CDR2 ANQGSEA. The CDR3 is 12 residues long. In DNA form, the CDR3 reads TGCAGCGTTCAGGGGACCCAGGATGGCTACACCTTC. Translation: CSVQGTQDGYTF. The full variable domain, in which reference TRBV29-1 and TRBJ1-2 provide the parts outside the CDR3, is SAVISQKPSRDICQRGTSLTIQCQVDSQVTMMFWYRQQPGQSLTLIATANQGSEATYESGFVIDKFPISRPNLTFSTLTVSNMSPEDSSIYLCSVQGTQDGYTFGSGTRLTVV.

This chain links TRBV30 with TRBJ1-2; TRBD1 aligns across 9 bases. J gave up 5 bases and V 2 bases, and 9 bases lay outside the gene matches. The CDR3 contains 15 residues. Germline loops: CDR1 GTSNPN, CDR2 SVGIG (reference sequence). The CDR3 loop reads CAWSPGQGADYGYTF. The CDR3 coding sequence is TGTGCCTGGAGTCCGGGACAGGGAGCGGATTATGGCTACACCTTC.

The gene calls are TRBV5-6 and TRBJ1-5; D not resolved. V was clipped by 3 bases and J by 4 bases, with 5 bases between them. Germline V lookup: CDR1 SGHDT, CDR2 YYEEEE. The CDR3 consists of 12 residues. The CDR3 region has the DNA TGTGCCAGCAGCTCGTTTAATCAGCCCCAGCATTTT. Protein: CASSSFNQPQHF.

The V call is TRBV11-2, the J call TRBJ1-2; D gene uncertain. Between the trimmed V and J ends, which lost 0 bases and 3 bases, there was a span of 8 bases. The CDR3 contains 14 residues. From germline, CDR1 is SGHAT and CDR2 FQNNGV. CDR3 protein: CASSLEDGYYGYTF. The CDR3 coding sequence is TGTGCCAGCAGCTTAGAGGACGGGTACTATGGCTACACCTTC.

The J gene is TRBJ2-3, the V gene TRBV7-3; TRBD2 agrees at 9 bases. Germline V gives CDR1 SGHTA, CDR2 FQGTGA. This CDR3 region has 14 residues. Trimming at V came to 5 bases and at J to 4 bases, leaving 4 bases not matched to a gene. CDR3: CASSRTSAADTQYF. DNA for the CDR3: TGTGCCAGCAGCCGGACTAGCGCGGCAGATACGCAGTATTTT.

CDR3 in DNA: TGTGCCAGCAGCTTAGCGGGCCGGCACGACGAGGTTGAGCAGTTCTTC. It yields the protein CASSLAGRHDEVEQFF. V and J are TRBV7-8 and TRBJ2-1; no firm D call. The V gene lost 0 bases and the J gene lost 9 bases, with 18 bases spanning the gap. In germline, CDR1 is SGHVS, CDR2 FQNEAQ. This CDR3 region has 16 residues.

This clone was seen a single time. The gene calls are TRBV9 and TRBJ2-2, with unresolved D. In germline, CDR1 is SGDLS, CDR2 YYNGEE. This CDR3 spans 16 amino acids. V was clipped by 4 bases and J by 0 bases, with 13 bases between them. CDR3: CASSPRNRANTGELFF. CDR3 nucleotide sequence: TGTGCCAGCAGCCCCAGGAACCGAGCGAACACCGGGGAGCTGTTTTTT.

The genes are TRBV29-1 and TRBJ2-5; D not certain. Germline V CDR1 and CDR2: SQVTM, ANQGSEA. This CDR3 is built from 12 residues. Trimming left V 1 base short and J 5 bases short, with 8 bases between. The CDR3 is CSVEGPRETQYF. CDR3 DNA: TGCAGCGTTGAAGGTCCTCGGGAGACCCAGTACTTC. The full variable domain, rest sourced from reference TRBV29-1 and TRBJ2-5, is SAVISQKPSRDICQRGTSLTIQCQVDSQVTMMFWYRQQPGQSLTLIATANQGSEATYESGFVIDKFPISRPNLTFSTLTVSNMSPEDSSIYLCSVEGPRETQYFGPGTRLLVL.

The CDR3 is CAISDGRAGVEQFF. The CDR3 coding sequence is TGTGCCATCTCGGACGGGAGGGCCGGGGTTGAGCAGTTCTTC. The chain employs TRBV10-3 and TRBJ2-1, with 8 bases matching TRBD2. The V gene's germline CDR1 is ENHRY and CDR2 SYGVKD. The CDR3 loop spans 14 amino acids. V was pared by 8 bases and J by 9 bases, with 12 bases of the junction left unmatched.

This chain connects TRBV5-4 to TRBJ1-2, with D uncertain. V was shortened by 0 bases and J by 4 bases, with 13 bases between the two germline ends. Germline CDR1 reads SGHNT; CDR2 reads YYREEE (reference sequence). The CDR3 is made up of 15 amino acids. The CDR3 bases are TGTGCCAGCAGCTTGGCCAGCGGGGTCGGCTATGGCTACACCTTC. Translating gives CASSLASGVGYGYTF.

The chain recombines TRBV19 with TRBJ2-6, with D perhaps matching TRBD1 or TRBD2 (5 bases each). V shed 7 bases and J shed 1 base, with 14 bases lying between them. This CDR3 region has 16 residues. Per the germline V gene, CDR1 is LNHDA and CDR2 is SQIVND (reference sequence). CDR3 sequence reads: CASIWDAASGANVLTF. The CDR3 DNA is TGTGCCAGTATTTGGGACGCCGCATCTGGGGCCAACGTCCTGACTTTC. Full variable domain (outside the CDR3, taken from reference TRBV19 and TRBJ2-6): DGGITQSPKYLFRKEGQNVTLSCEQNLNHDAMYWYRQDPGQGLRLIYYSQIVNDFQKGDIAEGYSVSREKKESFPLTVTSAQKNPTAFYLCASIWDAASGANVLTFGAGSRLTVL.